This T cell receptor (beta chain) was obtained from a study of post-analysis software for immune sequencing data. Overall study: Relapsing-remitting, secondary progressive and progressive-relapsing forms of multiple sclerosis all featured among disease courses. Findings and limits, study-wide: Elevated frequency relative to controls characterized roughly 5 TRBV segments in patients, TRBV5-6, TRBV5-1 and TRBV20-1 among them.

Points on this clonotype: Its antigen is unknown.

This CDR3 is built from 12 residues. Germline CDR1 MNHNS, CDR2 SASEGT. V was pared by 4 bases and J by 11 bases, with 6 bases of the junction left unmatched. Tagging with unique molecular identifiers was a feature of the TCR beta cDNA libraries. cDNA molecules numbering around 500,000 came from roughly 0.93 to 9.6 million T cells. TCRdb processed the PCR reads anew with MiXCR; each CDR3 protein has one entry. The table records about 150,000 distinct CDR3 sequences, over 25% of them present only once. This sequence was found in a girl aged 10 to 17 with multiple sclerosis. Sample: blood. The chain is built from TRBV6-1 and TRBJ1-1, with 8 bases aligning to TRBD1. The CDR3 loop reads CASSVSQGGAFF. The CDR3 bases are TGTGCCAGCAGTGTCTCACAGGGGGGGGCTTTCTTT.